The 10 T cell receptor beta chains below were found in one sample sequenced in a study of beta chain features in type 1 diabetes. Whole-study results and caveats: Shortening of TCRB CDR3s, moderate but significant, appeared in all four CD4+ subsets of Type 1 diabetes patients.

Expressed TCRB transcripts were sequenced after all isolated RNA was converted to cDNA. Libraries were prepared by immunoSEQ multiplex PCR; TCRdb keeps only in-frame clonotypes and omits some of them. The repertoire holds roughly 240,000 clones, with 24% as singletons. Their antigens are not known. The specimen sequenced was naive CD4+ T cells from blood. The receptors originated from a woman in her 30s with type 1 diabetes.

The chain combines TRBV2 with TRBJ2-6; D is ambiguous. This CDR3 region has 19 residues. The V gene lost 4 bases and the J gene lost 0 bases, with 19 bases spanning the gap. Per the germline V gene, CDR1 is SNHLY and CDR2 is FYNNEI. CDR3 residues: CASSGVQAAKISGANVLTF. CDR3 sequence (DNA): TGTGCCAGCAGTGGAGTCCAGGCAGCAAAGATCTCTGGGGCCAACGTCCTGACTTTC.

The V and J genes are TRBV10-1 and TRBJ2-5; maybe TRBD2 (5 bases). The V end was cut by 3 bases, the J end by 5 bases, with 10 bases between. The CDR3 is made up of 13 amino acids. Germline V CDR1 and CDR2: WNHNN, SYGVQD (reference sequence). CDR3 nucleotide sequence: TGCGCCAGCAGTGAAGGAGGCCGGGAGACCCAGTACTTC. Residues: CASSEGGRETQYF.

CDR3 nucleotide sequence: TGCGCCAGCAGCTTGTCACTGACTAGCGGGAGTCCCGGGGAGCTGTTTTTT. It codes for CASSLSLTSGSPGELFF. The chain has TRBV5-1 and TRBJ2-2, with 12 nucleotides matching TRBD2. Germline CDR1 and CDR2: SGHRS and YFSETQ. V dropped 1 base and J dropped 6; count of bases not matched to a gene: 7. CDR3 length: 17 residues.

The rearrangement joins TRBV11-3 to TRBJ2-5; D gene uncertain. CDR3 size: 11 residues. Trimming took off 6 bases at V and 5 bases at J, with 7 bases between the two ends. In germline, CDR1 is SGHNT, CDR2 YENEEA. The CDR3 sequence: CASRLSETQYF. The CDR3 bases are TGTGCCAGCAGACTGAGTGAGACCCAGTACTTC.

There are a few counts of this clone. This same CDR3 is encoded by further DNA sequences in the sample. The chain recombines TRBV29-1 with TRBJ2-1; 11 positions agree with TRBD2. This CDR3 has 14 residues. V lost 6 bases, J lost 4 bases, and 5 bases stayed unmatched. Germline-derived CDR1 and CDR2 are SQVTM and ANQGSEA. The DNA of the CDR3 is TGCAGCGTCTCCGGGACTAGCGGATACAATGAGCAGTTCTTC. Amino acids: CSVSGTSGYNEQFF.

This clone was seen more than once but under ten times. V and J are TRBV19 and TRBJ1-2, with 7 bases lining up with TRBD1. Germline V gene data show CDR1 as LNHDA and CDR2 as SQIVND (reference sequence). J gave up 8 bases and V 7 bases, and 7 bases lay outside the gene matches. This CDR3 contains 12 residues. The CDR3 sequence: CASITGAGGYTF. CDR3 sequence (DNA): TGTGCCAGTATTACAGGGGCTGGCGGCTACACCTTC.

This clone has a handful of counts. The chain recombines TRBV14 with TRBJ2-3; 10 bases are a match to TRBD2. Per the germline V gene, CDR1 is SGHDN and CDR2 is FVKESK. With V trimmed by 1 base and J by 2 bases, 3 bases remained unmatched. The CDR3 length is 16 residues. CDR3 amino acids: CASSQVLAGPTDTQYF. CDR3 nucleotide sequence: TGTGCCAGCAGCCAAGTACTAGCGGGACCCACAGATACGCAGTATTTT.

In its sample, this clone was seen a few times. CDR3 protein: CASSQDTTSVYF. In DNA, the CDR3 is TGCGCCAGCAGCCAAGATACGACTAGCGTTTACTTC. V gene TRBV4-1 combines with J gene TRBJ2-5; 8 nucleotides line up with TRBD2. The CDR3 consists of 12 residues. Germline CDR1 and CDR2: MGHRA and YSYEKL. Trimming cost V 0 bases and J 14 bases; bases outside gene matches: 5.

This clone was counted only a few times. This chain links TRBV4-1 with TRBJ2-3; 9 bases align to TRBD1. There are 16 residues in the CDR3. Germline CDR1 and CDR2: MGHRA and YSYEKL. J gave up 2 bases and V 4 bases, and 7 bases lay outside the gene matches. The CDR3 region is CASSRFRDRDTDTQYF. CDR3 DNA sequence: TGCGCCAGCAGCCGCTTCCGGGACAGGGACACAGATACGCAGTATTTT.

The chain employs TRBV30 and TRBJ1-2, with D perhaps matching TRBD1 (5 bases). The germline V gene has CDR1 GTSNPN and CDR2 SVGIG (reference sequence). The CDR3 loop spans 15 amino acids. Trimming shortened V by 3 bases and J by 7 bases, and 21 bases separated the two germline ends. The CDR3 sequence: CAWSPGLARIGGYTF. The DNA for the CDR3 is TGTGCCTGGAGCCCGGGACTTGCTAGAATTGGTGGCTACACCTTC. Full variable domain (missing parts from reference TRBV30 and TRBJ1-2): SQTIHQWPATLVQPVGSPLSLECTVEGTSNPNLYWYRQAAGRGLQLLFYSVGIGQISSEVPQNLSASRPQDRQFILSSKKLLLSDSGFYLCAWSPGLARIGGYTFGSGTRLTVV.